The source of this T cell receptor (beta chain) is a study of blood T cells in healthy people across ages. Trimming stripped 3 bases from V and 8 bases from J, with 11 bases between. Germline CDR1 SGHTA, CDR2 FQGNSA. The CDR3 runs 14 residues. This clonotype showed up many times. The authors ran a second PCR of roughly 6 to 12 cycles using a sample-barcoded 5' primer and a J-beta primer mix. One entry per CDR3 protein, called by TCRdb with MiXCR from the 5' RACE reads. Of some 640,000 distinct CDR3 sequences in the sample, under 30% were seen once. The chain employs TRBV7-2 and TRBJ1-6; unclear D gene. Sequencing was performed on blood. The TCR was taken from a woman aged 80 or older in good health. This chain's CDR3 is CASSFRNRDSPLHF. CDR3 coding DNA: TGTGCCAGCAGCTTCAGGAATAGGGATTCACCCCTCCACTTT.